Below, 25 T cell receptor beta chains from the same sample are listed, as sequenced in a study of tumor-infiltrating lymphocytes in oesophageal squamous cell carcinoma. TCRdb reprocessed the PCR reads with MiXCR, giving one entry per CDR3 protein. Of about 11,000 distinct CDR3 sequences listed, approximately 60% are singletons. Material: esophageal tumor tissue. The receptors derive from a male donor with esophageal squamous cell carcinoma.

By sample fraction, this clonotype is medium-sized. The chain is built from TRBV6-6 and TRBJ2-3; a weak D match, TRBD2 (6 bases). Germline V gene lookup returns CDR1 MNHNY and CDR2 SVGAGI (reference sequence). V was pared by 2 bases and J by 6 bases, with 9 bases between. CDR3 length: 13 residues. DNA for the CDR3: TGTGCCAGCAGTTACAGAGGAGGGGATACGCAGTATTTT. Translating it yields CASSYRGGDTQYF.

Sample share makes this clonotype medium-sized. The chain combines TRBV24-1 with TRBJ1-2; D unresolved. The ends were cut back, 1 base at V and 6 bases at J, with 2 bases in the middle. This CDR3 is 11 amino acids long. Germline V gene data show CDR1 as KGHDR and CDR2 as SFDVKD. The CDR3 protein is CATSDFHGYTF. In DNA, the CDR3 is TGTGCCACCAGTGATTTTCATGGCTACACCTTC.

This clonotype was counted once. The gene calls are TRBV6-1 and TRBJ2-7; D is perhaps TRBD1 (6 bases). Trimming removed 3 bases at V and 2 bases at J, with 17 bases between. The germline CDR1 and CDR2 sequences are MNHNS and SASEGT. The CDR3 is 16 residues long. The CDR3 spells CASSDFSRAGAYEQYF. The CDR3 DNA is TGTGCCAGCAGTGATTTTTCCCGCGCAGGGGCCTACGAGCAGTACTTC.

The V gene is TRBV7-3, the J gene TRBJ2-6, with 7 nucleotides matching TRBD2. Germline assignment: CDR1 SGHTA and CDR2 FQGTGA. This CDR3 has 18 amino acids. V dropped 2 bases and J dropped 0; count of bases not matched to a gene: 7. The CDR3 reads CASSLSGRAPSGANVLTF. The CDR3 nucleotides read TGTGCCAGCAGCTTATCTGGGAGGGCCCCCTCTGGGGCCAACGTCCTGACTTTC.

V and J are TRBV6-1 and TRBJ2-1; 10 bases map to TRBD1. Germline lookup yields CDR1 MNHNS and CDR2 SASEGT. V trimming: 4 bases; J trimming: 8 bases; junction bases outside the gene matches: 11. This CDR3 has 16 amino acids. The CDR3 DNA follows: TGTGCCAGCAGTGCTTCCCTCCAGACAGGGGGCCATGAGCAGTTCTTC. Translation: CASSASLQTGGHEQFF.

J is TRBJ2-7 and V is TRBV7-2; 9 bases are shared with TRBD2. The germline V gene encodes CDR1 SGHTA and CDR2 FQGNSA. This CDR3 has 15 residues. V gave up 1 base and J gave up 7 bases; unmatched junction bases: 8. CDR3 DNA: TGTGCCAGCAGCTTAGGAGGGACTAGCTCTCGGGAGCAGTACTTC. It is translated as CASSLGGTSSREQYF.

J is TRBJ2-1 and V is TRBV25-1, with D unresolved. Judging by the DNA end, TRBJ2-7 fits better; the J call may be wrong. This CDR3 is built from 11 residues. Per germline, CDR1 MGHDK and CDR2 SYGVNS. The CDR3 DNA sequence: TGTGCCAGCAGCACCCGCCTCGAGCAGTACTTC. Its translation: CASSTRLEQYF.

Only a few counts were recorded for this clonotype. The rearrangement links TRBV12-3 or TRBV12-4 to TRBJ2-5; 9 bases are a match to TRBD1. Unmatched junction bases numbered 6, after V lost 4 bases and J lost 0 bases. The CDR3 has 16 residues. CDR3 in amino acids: CASSSSGTGNQETQYF. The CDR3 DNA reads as TGTGCCAGCAGTTCGTCCGGGACAGGGAACCAAGAGACCCAGTACTTC.

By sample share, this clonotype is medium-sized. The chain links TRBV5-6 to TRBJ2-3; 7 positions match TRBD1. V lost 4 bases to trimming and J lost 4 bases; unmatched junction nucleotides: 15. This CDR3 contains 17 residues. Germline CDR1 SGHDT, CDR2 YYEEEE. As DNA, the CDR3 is TGTGCCAGCAGCGCGCGACAGGGAGCGGCGGTGGCAGATACGCAGTATTTT. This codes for CASSARQGAAVADTQYF.

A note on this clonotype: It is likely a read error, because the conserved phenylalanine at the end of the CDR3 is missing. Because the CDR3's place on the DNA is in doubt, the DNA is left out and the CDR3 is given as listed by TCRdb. The CDR3 protein is CASSLGGLALRAVLS. This chain joins TRBV12-3 or TRBV12-4 and TRBJ2-7; the table gives TRBD2 as D, unverified against the DNA. The CDR3 has 15 amino acids, counting both end residues.

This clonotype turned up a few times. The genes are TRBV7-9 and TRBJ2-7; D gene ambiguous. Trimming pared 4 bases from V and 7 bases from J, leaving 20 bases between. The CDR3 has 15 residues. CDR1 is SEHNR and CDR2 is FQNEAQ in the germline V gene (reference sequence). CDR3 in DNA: TGTGCCAGCAGCTCGGCTACAACCGTACACAATGAGCAGTACTTC. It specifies CASSSATTVHNEQYF.

CDR3 nucleotide sequence: TGTGCCAGCAGTTTCGGGTTATCCTACGAGCAGTACTTC. It yields the protein CASSFGLSYEQYF. The rearrangement joins TRBV28 to TRBJ2-1, with D uncertain. The J call is uncertain, as TRBJ2-7 better fits the DNA end. The CDR3 is 13 amino acids. Germline lookup yields CDR1 MDHEN and CDR2 SYDVKM.

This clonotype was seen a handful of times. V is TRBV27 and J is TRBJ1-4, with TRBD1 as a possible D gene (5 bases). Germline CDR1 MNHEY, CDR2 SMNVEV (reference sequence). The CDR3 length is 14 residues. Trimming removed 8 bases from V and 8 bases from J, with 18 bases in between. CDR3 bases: TGTGCCAGCGGGGATGGGGCGATCAAGGAAAAACTGTTTTTT. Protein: CASGDGAIKEKLFF.

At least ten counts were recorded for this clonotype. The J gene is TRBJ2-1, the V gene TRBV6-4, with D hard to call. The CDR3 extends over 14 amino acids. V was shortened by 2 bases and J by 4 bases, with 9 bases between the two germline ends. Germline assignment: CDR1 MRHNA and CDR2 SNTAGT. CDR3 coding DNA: TGTGCCAGCAGTGACGGCTCGGAGTACAATGAGCAGTTCTTC. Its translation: CASSDGSEYNEQFF.

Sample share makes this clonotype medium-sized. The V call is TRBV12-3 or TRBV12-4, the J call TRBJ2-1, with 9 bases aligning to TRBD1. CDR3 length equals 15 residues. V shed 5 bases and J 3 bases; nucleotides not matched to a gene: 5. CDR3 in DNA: TGTGCCAGCAGTATTGGACAGGGGCACTACAATGAGCAGTTCTTC. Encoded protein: CASSIGQGHYNEQFF.

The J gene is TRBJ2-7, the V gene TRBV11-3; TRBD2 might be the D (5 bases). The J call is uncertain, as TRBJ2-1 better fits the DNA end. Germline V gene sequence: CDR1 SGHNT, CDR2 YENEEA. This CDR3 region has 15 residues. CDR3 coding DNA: TGTGCCAGCAGCTTAGACAGCGGCATAAACAATGAGCAGTTCTTC. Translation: CASSLDSGINNEQFF.

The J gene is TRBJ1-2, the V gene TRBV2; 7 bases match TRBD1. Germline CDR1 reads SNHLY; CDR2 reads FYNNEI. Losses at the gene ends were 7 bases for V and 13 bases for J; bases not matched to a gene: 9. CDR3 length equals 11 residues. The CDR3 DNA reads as TGTGCCAGCACCCAGGTACAGGGGCGCACCTTC. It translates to CASTQVQGRTF.

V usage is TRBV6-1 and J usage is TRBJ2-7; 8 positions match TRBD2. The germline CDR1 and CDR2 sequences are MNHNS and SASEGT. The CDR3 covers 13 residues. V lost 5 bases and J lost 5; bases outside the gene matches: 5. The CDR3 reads CASSPGGNHEQYF. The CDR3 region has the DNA TGTGCCAGCAGTCCGGGGGGGAACCACGAGCAGTACTTC.

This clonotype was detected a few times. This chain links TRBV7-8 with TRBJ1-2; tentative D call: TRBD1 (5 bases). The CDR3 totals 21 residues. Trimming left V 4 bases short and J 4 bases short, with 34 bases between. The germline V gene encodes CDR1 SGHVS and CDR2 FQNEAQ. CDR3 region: CASSSYEYPGTATTKFYGYTF. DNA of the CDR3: TGTGCCAGCAGCTCCTATGAATACCCCGGGACGGCCACGACTAAATTCTATGGCTACACCTTC.

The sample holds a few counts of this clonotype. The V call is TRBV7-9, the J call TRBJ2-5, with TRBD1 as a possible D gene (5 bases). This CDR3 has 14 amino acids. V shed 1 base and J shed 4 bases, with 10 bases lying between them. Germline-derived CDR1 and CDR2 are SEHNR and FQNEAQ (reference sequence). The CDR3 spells CASSLEGVLETQYF. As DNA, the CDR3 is TGTGCCAGCAGCTTAGAAGGGGTGCTAGAGACCCAGTACTTC.

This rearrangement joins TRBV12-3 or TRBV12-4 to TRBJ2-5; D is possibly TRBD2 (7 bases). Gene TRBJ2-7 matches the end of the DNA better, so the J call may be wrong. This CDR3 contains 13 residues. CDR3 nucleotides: TGTGCCAGCAGTTGGGGGGGCCCCTACGAGCAGTACTTC. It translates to CASSWGGPYEQYF.

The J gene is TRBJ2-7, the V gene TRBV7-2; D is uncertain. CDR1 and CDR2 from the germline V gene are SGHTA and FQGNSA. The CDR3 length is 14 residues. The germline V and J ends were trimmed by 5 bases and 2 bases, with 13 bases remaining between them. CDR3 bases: TGTGCCAGCAGCCCCTACACGCAAACCTACGAGCAGTACTTC. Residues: CASSPYTQTYEQYF.

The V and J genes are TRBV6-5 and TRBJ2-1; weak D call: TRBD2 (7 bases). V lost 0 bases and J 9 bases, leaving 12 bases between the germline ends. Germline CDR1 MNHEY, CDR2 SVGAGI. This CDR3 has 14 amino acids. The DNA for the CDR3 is TGTGCCAGCAGTTACTCACAGGGACTATTTGAGCAGTTCTTC. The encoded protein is CASSYSQGLFEQFF.

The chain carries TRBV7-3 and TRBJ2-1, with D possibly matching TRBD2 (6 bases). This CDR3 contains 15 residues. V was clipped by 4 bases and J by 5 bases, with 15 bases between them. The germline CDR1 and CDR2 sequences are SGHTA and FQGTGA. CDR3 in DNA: TGTGCCAGCAGCTCCGGGCGGGACCTACACAATGAGCAGTTCTTC. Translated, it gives CASSSGRDLHNEQFF.

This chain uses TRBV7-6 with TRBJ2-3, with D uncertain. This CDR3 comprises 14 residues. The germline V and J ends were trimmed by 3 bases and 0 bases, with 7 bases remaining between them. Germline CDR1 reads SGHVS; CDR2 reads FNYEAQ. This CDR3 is CASSFTQSTDTQYF. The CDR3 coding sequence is TGTGCCAGCAGCTTCACCCAAAGCACAGATACGCAGTATTTT.